This TCR beta chain was observed in a study of blood T cell repertoires in COVID-19. About the study: Acute and convalescent COVID-19 samples came from the United States, Italy and Spain. PBMCs, B-cell-depleted T cells, or T cells provided the cDNA or gDNA that made up the material.

With 1 base removed from V and 5 bases from J, the gap between germline ends came to 8 bases. The CDR3 runs 13 residues. Per the original methods: Estimated nucleated cell counts came from reference gene primer amplification. The method was immunoSEQ multiplex PCR; TCRdb's version includes in-frame clones alone and lacks a portion of them. That table furnishes V, J and clone size, whereas the DNA furnished D and trimming. The sample carries around 160,000 clones, roughly 80% recorded once. This receptor was obtained from a middle-aged woman with active or convalescent COVID-19. The chain links TRBV12-3 or TRBV12-4 to TRBJ1-2; D gene ambiguous. Source material: peripheral blood. DNA of the CDR3: TGTGCCAGCAGTTTAGGACTGTTATATGGCTACACCTTC. This encodes CASSLGLLYGYTF.